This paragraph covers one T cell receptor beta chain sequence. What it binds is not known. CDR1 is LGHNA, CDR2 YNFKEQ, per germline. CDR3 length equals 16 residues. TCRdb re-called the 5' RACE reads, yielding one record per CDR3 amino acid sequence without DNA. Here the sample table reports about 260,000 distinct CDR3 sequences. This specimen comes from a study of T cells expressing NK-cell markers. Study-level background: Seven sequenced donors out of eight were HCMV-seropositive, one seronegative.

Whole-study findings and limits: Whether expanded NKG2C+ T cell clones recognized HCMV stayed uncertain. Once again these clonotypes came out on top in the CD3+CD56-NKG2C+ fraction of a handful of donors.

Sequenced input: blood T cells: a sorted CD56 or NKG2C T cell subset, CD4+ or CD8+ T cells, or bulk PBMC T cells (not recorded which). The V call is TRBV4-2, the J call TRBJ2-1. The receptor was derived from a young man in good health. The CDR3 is CASSPFTSADGNEQFF.